This T cell receptor beta chain was documented in a study of Ad26.COV2.S vaccination and SARS-CoV-2 variants (dated by TCRdb to about 2021). Context from the whole study: Vaccine-arm donors were drawn from COV1001, a multicentre, randomized, double-blind, placebo-controlled phase I-IIa trial of Ad26.COV2.S in healthy adults. Investigators remained blinded to trial group allocation during experiments and outcome assessment. Participants in the trial were split at random into five groups of five each, receiving low-dose or high-dose Ad26.COV2.S once or twice, or else placebo on both occasions. Dosing of Ad26.COV2.S was intramuscular, at either 5x10^10 or 1x10^11 viral particles, delivered as one shot or as two shots spaced 56 days apart. A total of about 30 samples were included in the TCR-sequenced set, comprising around 19 Ad26.COV2.S vaccine recipients, 5 placebo recipients and 8 SARS-CoV-2 convalescent individuals. TCRbeta repertoire sequencing served as the tool for gauging how specific and how broad the SARS-CoV-2-reactive T cell receptors were following Ad26.COV2.S vaccination.

A note on this clone: It has no known antigen specificity. It has no much larger one-base neighbor in the sample; base qualities were not kept.

Points the paper makes about the study in general: It was noted by the authors that total T cell responses may have been underestimated by the TCR breadth and depth analyses. The study lacked the statistical power to compare responses across vaccine doses or regimens. Ad26.COV2.S recipients had higher spike-specific TCR breadth than placebo recipients (P = 0.0014). After vaccination, substantial breadth of spike-specific CD8+ and CD4+ T cell responses was reported. Comparable non-spike TCR breadth was observed between vaccine and placebo recipients, consistent with only spike being contained in the vaccine.

At the junction V is shortened by 5 bases and J by 1 base, with 8 bases in between. The CDR3 spans 13 residues, from the cysteine through the phenylalanine. Of the read, only the CDR3 DNA is kept; its 39 bases are in frame from base 1. CDR1 and CDR2 are drawn from the germline V gene (reference sequence): LNHDA, SQIVND. Reading the label with the study, this specimen's treatment or condition is: 19 received Ad26.COV2.S at low or high dose, single or two shots; about 5 received placebo; per-sample allocation not given. For vaccine and placebo recipients, repertoires were sequenced using samples collected on day 63 after the first injection. Between 29 July and 7 August 2020, Cohort 1b enrolled about two dozen adults aged 18-55 years at one site in Boston, USA. Ad26.COV2.S consisted of a replication-incompetent adenovirus type 26 vector by which a prefusion-stabilized SARS-CoV-2 spike protein from the original Wuhan strain was expressed.

The immunoSEQ Assay was used to sequence TCRbeta CDR3 regions. After extraction, genomic DNA underwent amplification by bias-controlled multiplex PCR, followed by high-throughput sequencing. The study's own analysis went as follows. To quantify the absolute abundance of every unique TCRbeta CDR3 region, sequences were collapsed and filtered. T cell fraction was estimated by normalizing TCRbeta template counts to usable DNA, with usable DNA measured through amplification of reference genes found in all nucleated cells. Repertoire TCRs were annotated as SARS-CoV-2-specific by exact matching of V gene, CDR3 amino acid sequence and J gene to a known reactive TCR set. The reference SARS-CoV-2 TCR set came from MIRA and was filtered for enrichment in COVID-19-positive ImmuneCODE repertoires, removing public or cross-reactive TCRs. Drawing on the MIRA antigens, annotated TCRs were analysed further at the level of specific ORF or position within ORF. Depth was the summed frequency of annotated unique rearrangements, while breadth was defined as annotated unique rearrangements over total unique productive rearrangements. Two-sided Wilcoxon rank-sum tests were applied when comparing TCR breadth between groups. TCRdb took this table from immuneACCESS and kept in-frame rearrangements with V and J called. Such tables lack part of the clones; where checked against another copy, unresolved V genes explain under half of the gap, and the rest is unexplained. V and J calls and clone size are those listed in that table; D and trimming were worked out from the DNA. Present in this sample are about half a million clones, around 89% of which were seen just once. In total, the top ten clones hold about 1.5% of the sample.

This specimen consisted of peripheral blood, obtained in a trial of Ad26.COV2.S vaccine versus placebo. The chain is assembled from TRBV19 and TRBJ1-1; the D gene cannot be resolved reliably. The sequence derives from a person aged 18-65 years who received the Ad26.COV2.S COVID-19 vaccine or a placebo. CDR3 protein: CASSLEGNTEAFF. Read as DNA, the sequence is TGTGCCAGTAGTCTGGAAGGGAACACTGAAGCTTTCTTT. The CDR3 plus the reference TRBV19 and TRBJ1-1 genes for the other parts give the full variable domain: DGGITQSPKYLFRKEGQNVTLSCEQNLNHDAMYWYRQDPGQGLRLIYYSQIVNDFQKGDIAEGYSVSREKKESFPLTVTSAQKNPTAFYLCASSLEGNTEAFFGQGTRLTVV.